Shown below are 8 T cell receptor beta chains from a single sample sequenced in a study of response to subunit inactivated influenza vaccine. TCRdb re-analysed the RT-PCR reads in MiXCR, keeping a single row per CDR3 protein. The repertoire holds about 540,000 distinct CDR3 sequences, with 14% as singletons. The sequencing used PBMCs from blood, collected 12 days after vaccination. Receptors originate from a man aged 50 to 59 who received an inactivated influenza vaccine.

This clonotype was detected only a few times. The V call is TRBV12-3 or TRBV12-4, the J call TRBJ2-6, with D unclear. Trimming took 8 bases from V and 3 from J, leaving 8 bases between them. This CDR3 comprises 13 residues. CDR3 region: CASGTYGANVLTF. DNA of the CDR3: TGTGCCAGCGGCACCTATGGGGCCAACGTCCTGACTTTC.

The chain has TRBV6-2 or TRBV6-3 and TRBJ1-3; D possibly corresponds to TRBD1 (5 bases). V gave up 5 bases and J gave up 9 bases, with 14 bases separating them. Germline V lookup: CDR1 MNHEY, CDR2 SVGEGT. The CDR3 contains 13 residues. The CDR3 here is CASSEGLSATIYF. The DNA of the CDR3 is TGTGCCAGCAGTGAGGGGTTATCCGCCACCATATATTTT.

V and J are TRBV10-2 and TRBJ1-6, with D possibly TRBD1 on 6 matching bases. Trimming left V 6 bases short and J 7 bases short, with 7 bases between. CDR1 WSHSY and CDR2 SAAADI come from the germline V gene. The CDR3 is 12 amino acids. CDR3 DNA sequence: TGCGCCAGCAGGGACAGAAATTCACCCCTCCACTTT. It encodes CASRDRNSPLHF.

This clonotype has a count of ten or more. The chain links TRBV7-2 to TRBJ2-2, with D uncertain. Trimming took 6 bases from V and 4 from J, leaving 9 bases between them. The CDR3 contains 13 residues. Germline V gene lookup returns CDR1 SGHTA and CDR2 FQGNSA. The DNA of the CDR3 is TGTGCCAGCAGTCCGTGGGGCACCGGGGAGCTGTTTTTT. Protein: CASSPWGTGELFF.

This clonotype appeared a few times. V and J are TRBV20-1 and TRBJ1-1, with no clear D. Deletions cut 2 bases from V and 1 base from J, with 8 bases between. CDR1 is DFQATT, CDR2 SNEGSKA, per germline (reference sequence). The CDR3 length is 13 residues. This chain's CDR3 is CSARNSWNTEAFF. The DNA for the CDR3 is TGCAGTGCTAGAAATAGTTGGAACACTGAAGCTTTCTTT.

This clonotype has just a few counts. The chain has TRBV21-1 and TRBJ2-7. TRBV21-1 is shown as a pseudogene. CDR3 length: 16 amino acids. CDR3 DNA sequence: TGTGCCAGCAGCAAAGTTCCAGGACAGGGCTCCTACGAGCAGTACTTC. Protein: CASSKVPGQGSYEQYF.

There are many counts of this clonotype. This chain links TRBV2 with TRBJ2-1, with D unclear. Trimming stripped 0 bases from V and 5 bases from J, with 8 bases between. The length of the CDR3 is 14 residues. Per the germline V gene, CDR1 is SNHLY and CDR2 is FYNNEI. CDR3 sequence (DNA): TGTGCCAGCAGTGAAGCGCGACCGGACAATGAGCAGTTCTTC. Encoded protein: CASSEARPDNEQFF. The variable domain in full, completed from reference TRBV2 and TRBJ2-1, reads EPEVTQTPSHQVTQMGQEVILRCVPISNHLYFYWYRQILGQKVEFLVSFYNNEISEKSEIFDDQFSVERPDGSNFTLKIRSTKLEDSAMYFCASSEARPDNEQFFGPGTRLTVL.

CDR3 region: CASSQGDRGPYNSPLHF. The CDR3 nucleotides read TGTGCCAGCAGCCAAGGGGACAGGGGACCCTATAATTCACCCCTCCACTTT. The chain links TRBV4-2 to TRBJ1-6, with 10 bases matching TRBD1. This CDR3 contains 17 residues. CDR1 and CDR2 (germline): LGHNA, YNFKEQ. The trim removed 1 base at V and 2 bases at J, leaving 2 bases unmatched.